The sequence of this TCR beta chain was determined in a study of OX40 agonist ivuxolimab in advanced cancers. Using immunoSEQ multiplex PCR, the repertoire was profiled, and TCRdb retains in-frame clones only, with some absent. This table has roughly 60,000 clones, 70% to 90% appearing once. There are 15 residues in the CDR3. The germline V gene encodes CDR1 SGHTA and CDR2 FQGTGA. V was pared by 3 bases and J by 2 bases, with 11 bases between. The chain links TRBV7-3 to TRBJ2-1; D perhaps matches TRBD1 (6 bases). This specimen was CD4+ or CD8+ T cells sorted from blood, taken in a trial of the OX40 agonist ivuxolimab. The TCR sequence derives from an adult with an advanced solid tumor such as melanoma, head and neck, liver or kidney cancer. CDR3 nucleotides: TGTGCCAGCAGCTTCAGGGGACCCCCCTACAATGAGCAGTTCTTC. Translated: CASSFRGPPYNEQFF.